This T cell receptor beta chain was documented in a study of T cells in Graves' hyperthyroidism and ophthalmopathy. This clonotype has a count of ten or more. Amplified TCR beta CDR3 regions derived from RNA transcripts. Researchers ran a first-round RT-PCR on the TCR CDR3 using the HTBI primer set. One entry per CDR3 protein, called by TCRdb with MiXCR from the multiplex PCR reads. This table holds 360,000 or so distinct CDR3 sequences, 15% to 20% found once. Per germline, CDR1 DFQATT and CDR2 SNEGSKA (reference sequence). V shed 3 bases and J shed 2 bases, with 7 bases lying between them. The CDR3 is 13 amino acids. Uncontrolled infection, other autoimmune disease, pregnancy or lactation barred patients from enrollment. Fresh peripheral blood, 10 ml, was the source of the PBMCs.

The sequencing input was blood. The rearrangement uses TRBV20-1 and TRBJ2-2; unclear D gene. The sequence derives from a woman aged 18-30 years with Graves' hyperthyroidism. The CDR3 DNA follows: TGCAGTGCTAGGGGCCAAAACACCGGGGAGCTGTTTTTT. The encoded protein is CSARGQNTGELFF.